The 8 T cell receptor beta chains below all came from one sample that was sequenced in a study of cytomegalovirus exposure and HLA in healthy donors. PCR amplification relied on 60 Vbeta primers (plus 13 Jbeta primers). TCRdb keeps only in-frame clones here, not all; method: immunoSEQ multiplex PCR. Here the sample spans roughly 43,000 clones, about 60% being singletons. Sequences were obtained from PBMCs. The receptors here all came from a human donor in good health.

The rearrangement uses TRBV11-2 and TRBJ2-7, with D perhaps TRBD1 (5 bases). The germline gives CDR1 SGHAT, CDR2 FQNNGV. The CDR3 runs 14 residues. Trimming cost V 1 base and J 6 bases, with 13 bases left between them. The CDR3, as DNA: TGTGCCAGCAGCTTAGGGCCAGGGTATGGCGAGCAGTACTTC. Residues: CASSLGPGYGEQYF.

The rearrangement joins TRBV13 to TRBJ1-2; maybe TRBD1 (6 bases). The CDR3 has 21 residues. V shed 5 bases and J shed 5 bases, with 36 bases lying between them. Germline CDR1 PRHDT, CDR2 FYEKMQ (reference sequence). CDR3: CASSQWSPYPQGGRPAYGYTF. The CDR3 coding sequence is TGTGCCAGCAGCCAATGGAGTCCGTACCCACAGGGTGGACGACCGGCGTATGGCTACACCTTC. The full variable domain, with the rest looked up from reference TRBV13 and TRBJ1-2, is AAGVIQSPRHLIKEKRETATLKCYPIPRHDTVYWYQQGPGQDPQFLISFYEKMQSDKGSIPDRFSAQQFSDYHSELNMSSLELGDSALYFCASSQWSPYPQGGRPAYGYTFGSGTRLTVV.

This sequence joins TRBV5-1 and TRBJ1-6, with D unclear. The CDR3 runs to 14 residues. Germline-derived CDR1 and CDR2 are SGHRS and YFSETQ. With 4 bases removed from V and 9 bases from J, the gap between germline ends came to 14 bases. CDR3 coding DNA: TGCGCCAGCAGCCCTGGACTTTCCACTTCACCCCTCCACTTT. This gives the protein CASSPGLSTSPLHF.

This clone was seen only a few times. This rearrangement joins TRBV7-2 to TRBJ2-3; possibly TRBD2 for D (5 bases). The germline V and J ends were trimmed by 1 base and 3 bases, with 11 bases remaining between them. CDR1 is SGHTA, CDR2 FQGNSA, per germline. The CDR3 covers 15 residues. The CDR3 nucleotides are TGTGCCAGCAGCTTAGGCAGTTGGGAGACAGATACGCAGTATTTT. This sequence encodes CASSLGSWETDTQYF.

The chain couples TRBV19 to TRBJ2-7; 7 bases match TRBD1. Germline V gene data show CDR1 as LNHDA and CDR2 as SQIVND (reference sequence). V lost 7 bases and J lost 6; bases outside the gene matches: 9. The length of the CDR3 is 13 residues. The CDR3 loop reads CASTRQGLSEQYF. The CDR3 nucleotides read TGTGCCAGTACCCGACAGGGTCTCTCCGAGCAGTACTTC.

This sequence joins TRBV30 and TRBJ1-2, with TRBD1 matching 7 bases. CDR1 and CDR2 (germline): GTSNPN, SVGIG (reference sequence). The V and J ends lost 3 bases and 12 bases, in that order; junction bases with no gene match: 13. The CDR3 spans 13 residues. CDR3 DNA sequence: TGTGCCTGGAGGTACCCGGGACAGAGCAACCACACCTTC. Its protein product is CAWRYPGQSNHTF.

The chain links TRBV29-1 to TRBJ1-2; D not certain. CDR1 SQVTM and CDR2 ANQGSEA come from the germline V gene. V was clipped by 4 bases and J by 5 bases, with 14 bases between them. There are 13 residues in the CDR3. The CDR3 sequence is CSVVEALIYGYTF. The CDR3 bases are TGCAGCGTTGTAGAGGCCCTTATATATGGCTACACCTTC.

The chain is built from TRBV19 and TRBJ1-2; a possible D gene is TRBD1 (5 bases). The germline CDR1 and CDR2 sequences are LNHDA and SQIVND (reference sequence). This CDR3 comprises 12 residues. Trimming pared 6 bases from V and 5 bases from J, leaving 10 bases between. This CDR3 reads CASSLQGYGYTF. CDR3 DNA: TGTGCCAGTAGCCTTCAGGGTTATGGCTACACCTTC.